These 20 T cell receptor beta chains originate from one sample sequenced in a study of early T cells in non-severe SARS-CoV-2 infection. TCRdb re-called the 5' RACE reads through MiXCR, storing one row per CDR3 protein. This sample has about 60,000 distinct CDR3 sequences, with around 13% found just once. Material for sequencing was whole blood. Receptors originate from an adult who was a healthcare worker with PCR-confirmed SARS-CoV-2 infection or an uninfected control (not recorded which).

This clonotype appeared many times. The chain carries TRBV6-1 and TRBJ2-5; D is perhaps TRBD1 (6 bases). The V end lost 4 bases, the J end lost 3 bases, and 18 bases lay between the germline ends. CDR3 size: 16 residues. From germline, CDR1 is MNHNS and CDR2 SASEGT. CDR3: CASSGGTGLGEETQYF. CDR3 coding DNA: TGTGCCAGCAGTGGAGGAACAGGGTTAGGGGAAGAGACCCAGTACTTC.

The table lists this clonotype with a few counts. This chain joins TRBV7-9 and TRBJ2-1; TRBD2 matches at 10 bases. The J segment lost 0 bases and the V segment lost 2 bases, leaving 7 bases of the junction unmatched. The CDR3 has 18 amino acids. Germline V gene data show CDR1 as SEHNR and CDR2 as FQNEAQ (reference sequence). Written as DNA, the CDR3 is TGTGCCAGCAGCTTACGGACTAGCGGACTCGACTCCTACAATGAGCAGTTCTTC. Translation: CASSLRTSGLDSYNEQFF.

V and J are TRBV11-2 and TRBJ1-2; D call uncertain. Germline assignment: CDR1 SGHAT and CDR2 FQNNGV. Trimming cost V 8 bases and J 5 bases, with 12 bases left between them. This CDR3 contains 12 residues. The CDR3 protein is CASSIRGYGYTF. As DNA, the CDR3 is TGTGCCAGCTCTATACGGGGATATGGCTACACCTTC.

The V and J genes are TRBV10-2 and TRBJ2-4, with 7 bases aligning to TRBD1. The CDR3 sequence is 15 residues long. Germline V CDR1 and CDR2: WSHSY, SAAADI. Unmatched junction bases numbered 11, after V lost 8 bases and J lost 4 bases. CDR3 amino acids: CASSQVQGPKNIQYF. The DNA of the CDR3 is TGCGCCAGCTCCCAAGTACAGGGGCCGAAAAACATTCAGTACTTC.

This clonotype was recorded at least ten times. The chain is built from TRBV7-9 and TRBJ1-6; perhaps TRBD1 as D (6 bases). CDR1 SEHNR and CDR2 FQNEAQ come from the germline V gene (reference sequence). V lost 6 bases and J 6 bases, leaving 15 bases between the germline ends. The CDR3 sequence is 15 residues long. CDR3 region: CASRPRGQLNSPLHF. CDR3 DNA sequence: TGTGCCAGCAGACCGCGAGGACAGCTTAATTCACCCCTCCACTTT.

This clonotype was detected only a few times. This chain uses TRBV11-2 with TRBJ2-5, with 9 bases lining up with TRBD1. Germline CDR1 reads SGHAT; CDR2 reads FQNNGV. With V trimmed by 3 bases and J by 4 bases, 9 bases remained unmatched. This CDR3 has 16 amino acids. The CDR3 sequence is CASSFIGQGPRETQYF. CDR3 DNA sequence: TGTGCCAGCAGCTTCATAGGACAGGGGCCGAGAGAGACCCAGTACTTC. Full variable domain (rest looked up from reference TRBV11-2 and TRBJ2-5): EAGVAQSPRYKIIEKRQSVAFWCNPISGHATLYWYQQILGQGPKLLIQFQNNGVVDDSQLPKDRFSAERLKGVDSTLKIQPAKLEDSAVYLCASSFIGQGPRETQYFGPGTRLLVL.

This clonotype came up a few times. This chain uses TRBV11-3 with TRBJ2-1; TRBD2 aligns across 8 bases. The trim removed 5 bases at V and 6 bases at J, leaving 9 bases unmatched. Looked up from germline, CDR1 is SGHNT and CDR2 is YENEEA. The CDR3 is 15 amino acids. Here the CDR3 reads CASSRGGLAANEQFF. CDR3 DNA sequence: TGTGCCAGCAGCCGTGGCGGACTAGCCGCCAATGAGCAGTTCTTC.

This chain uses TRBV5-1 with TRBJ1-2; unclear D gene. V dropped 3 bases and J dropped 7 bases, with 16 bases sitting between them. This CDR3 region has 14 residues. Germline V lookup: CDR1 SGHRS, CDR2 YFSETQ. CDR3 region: CASSSNGWSGGYTF. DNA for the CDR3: TGCGCCAGCAGCTCAAACGGTTGGTCTGGTGGCTACACCTTC.

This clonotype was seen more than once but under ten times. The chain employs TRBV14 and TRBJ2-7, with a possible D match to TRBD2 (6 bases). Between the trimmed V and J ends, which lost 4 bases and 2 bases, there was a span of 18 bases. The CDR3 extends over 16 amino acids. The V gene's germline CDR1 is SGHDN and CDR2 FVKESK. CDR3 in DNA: TGTGCCAGCAGCCCGCACCCGGGACTCCGTGCCTACGAGCAGTACTTC. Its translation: CASSPHPGLRAYEQYF.

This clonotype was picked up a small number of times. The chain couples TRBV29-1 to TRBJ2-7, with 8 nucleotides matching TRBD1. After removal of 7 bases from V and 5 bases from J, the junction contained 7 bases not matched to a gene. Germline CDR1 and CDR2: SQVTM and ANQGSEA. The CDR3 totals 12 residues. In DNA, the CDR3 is TGCAGCGCGGGACAGGTCGGGGACGAGCAGTACTTC. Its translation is CSAGQVGDEQYF.

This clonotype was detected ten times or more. The CDR3 protein is CASSESQGWTEAFF. Written as DNA, the CDR3 is TGCGCCAGCAGTGAGTCTCAGGGGTGGACTGAAGCTTTCTTT. This rearrangement joins TRBV10-1 to TRBJ1-1; D perhaps matches TRBD1 (6 bases). Between the trimmed V and J ends, which lost 0 bases and 5 bases, there was a span of 10 bases. The germline V gene has CDR1 WNHNN and CDR2 SYGVQD (reference sequence). The CDR3 is made up of 14 amino acids.

Written as DNA, the CDR3 is TGTGCCAGCATGTCGCACAGGGCCAAAAACATTCAGTACTTC. Its translation is CASMSHRAKNIQYF. The rearrangement uses TRBV2 and TRBJ2-4; perhaps TRBD1 as D (5 bases). V gave up 7 bases and J gave up 1 base, with 11 bases separating them. The CDR3 covers 14 residues. The germline V gene encodes CDR1 SNHLY and CDR2 FYNNEI. Complete variable domain (other parts from reference TRBV2 and TRBJ2-4): EPEVTQTPSHQVTQMGQEVILRCVPISNHLYFYWYRQILGQKVEFLVSFYNNEISEKSEIFDDQFSVERPDGSNFTLKIRSTKLEDSAMYFCASMSHRAKNIQYFGAGTRLSVL.

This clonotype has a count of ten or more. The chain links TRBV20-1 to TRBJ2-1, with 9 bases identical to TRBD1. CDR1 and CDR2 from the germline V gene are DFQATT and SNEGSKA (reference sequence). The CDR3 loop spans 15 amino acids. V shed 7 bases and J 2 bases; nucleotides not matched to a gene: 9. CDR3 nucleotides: TGCAGTGTCTCACGGACAGGGGTGACCTACAATGAGCAGTTCTTC. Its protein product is CSVSRTGVTYNEQFF.

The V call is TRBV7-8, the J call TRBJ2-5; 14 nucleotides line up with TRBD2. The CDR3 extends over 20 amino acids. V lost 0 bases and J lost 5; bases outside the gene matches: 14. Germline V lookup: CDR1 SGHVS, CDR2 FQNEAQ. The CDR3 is CASSLAAPLTSGGDSETQYF. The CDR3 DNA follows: TGTGCCAGCAGCTTAGCGGCCCCTCTGACTAGCGGGGGGGACTCGGAGACCCAGTACTTC.

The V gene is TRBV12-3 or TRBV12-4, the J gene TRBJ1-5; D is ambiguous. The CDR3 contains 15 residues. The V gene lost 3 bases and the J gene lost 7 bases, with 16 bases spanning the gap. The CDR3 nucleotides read TGTGCCAGCAGTTTGAGAAGCGGTATGACGCAGCCCCAGCATTTT. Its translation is CASSLRSGMTQPQHF.

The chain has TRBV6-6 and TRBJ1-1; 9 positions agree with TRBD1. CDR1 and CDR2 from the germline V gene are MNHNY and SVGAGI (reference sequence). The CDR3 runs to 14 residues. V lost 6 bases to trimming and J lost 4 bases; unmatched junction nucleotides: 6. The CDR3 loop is CASRHGQGRTEAFF. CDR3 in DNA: TGTGCCAGCAGACACGGACAGGGGCGCACTGAAGCTTTCTTT.

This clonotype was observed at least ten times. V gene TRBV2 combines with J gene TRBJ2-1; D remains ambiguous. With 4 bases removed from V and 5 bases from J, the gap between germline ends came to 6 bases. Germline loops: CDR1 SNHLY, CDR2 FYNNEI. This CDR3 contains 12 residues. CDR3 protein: CASSVSHNEQFF. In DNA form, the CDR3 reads TGTGCCAGCAGTGTTAGCCACAATGAGCAGTTCTTC.

The CDR3 DNA follows: TGTGCCAGCAGCTTAGAAAACGGGGAAAAACTGTTTTTT. It codes for CASSLENGEKLFF. The V gene is TRBV7-8, the J gene TRBJ1-4; D ambiguous. The CDR3 runs 13 residues. Trimming shortened V by 1 base and J by 8 bases, and 8 bases separated the two germline ends. The germline CDR1 and CDR2 sequences are SGHVS and FQNEAQ. The complete variable domain, with remaining parts taken from reference TRBV7-8 and TRBJ1-4, reads GAGVSQSPRYKVAKRGQDVALRCDPISGHVSLFWYQQALGQGPEFLTYFQNEAQLDKSGLPSDRFFAERPEGSVSTLKIQRTQQEDSAVYLCASSLENGEKLFFGSGTQLSVL.

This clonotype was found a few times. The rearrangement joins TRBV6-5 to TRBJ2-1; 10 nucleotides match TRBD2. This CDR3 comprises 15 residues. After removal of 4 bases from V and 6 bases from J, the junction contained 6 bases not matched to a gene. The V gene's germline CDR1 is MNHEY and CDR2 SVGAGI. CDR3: CASSFQRGGVNEQFF. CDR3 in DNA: TGTGCCAGCAGTTTCCAGCGGGGGGGCGTCAATGAGCAGTTCTTC.

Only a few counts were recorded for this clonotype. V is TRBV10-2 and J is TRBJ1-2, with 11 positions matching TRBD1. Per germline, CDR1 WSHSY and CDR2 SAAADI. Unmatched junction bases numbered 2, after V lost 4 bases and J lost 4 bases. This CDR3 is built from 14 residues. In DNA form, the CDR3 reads TGCGCCAGCAGTGCGGACAGGGGGCTCTATGGCTACACCTTC. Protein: CASSADRGLYGYTF.